This TCR beta chain was recovered during a study of T-cell memory formation after mild COVID-19. Deletions cut 6 bases from V and 7 bases from J, with 7 bases between. The CDR3 is 11 residues long. CDR1 and CDR2 from the germline V gene are MNHNY and SVGAGI (reference sequence). Study-wide points: Clones which contracted sat mainly in CM and EM if CD4+, and in EMRA if CD8+. Later expanders leaned CD4+, whereas day 15 to 85 contracting clones were balanced CD4/CD8.

This clonotype was counted ten times or more. What it binds is not known. MiXCR, run by TCRdb on the 5' RACE reads, gives a single entry per CDR3 protein. The sample includes fewer than 400,000 distinct CDR3 sequences, about 17% of them seen just once. This TCR came from a man in his late teens or twenties who had mild COVID-19 (a few samples of this study predate the infection). Cell type and time point are not known. The V call is TRBV6-6, the J call TRBJ1-5; D is uncertain. Sequenced material: PBMCs or a T cell subset sorted from them (not recorded which). Written as DNA, the CDR3 is TGTGCCAGCAGCTCCGAACAGCCCCAGCATTTT. Protein sequence: CASSSEQPQHF.